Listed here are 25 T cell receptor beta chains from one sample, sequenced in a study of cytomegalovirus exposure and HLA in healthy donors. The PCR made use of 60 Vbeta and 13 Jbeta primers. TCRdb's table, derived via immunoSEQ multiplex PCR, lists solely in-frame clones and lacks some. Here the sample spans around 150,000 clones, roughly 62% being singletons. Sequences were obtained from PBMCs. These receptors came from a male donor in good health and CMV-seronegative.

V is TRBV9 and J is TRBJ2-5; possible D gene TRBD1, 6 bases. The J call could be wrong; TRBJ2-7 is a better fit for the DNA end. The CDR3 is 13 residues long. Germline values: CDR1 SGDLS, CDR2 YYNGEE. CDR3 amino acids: CASSAEGGYEQYF. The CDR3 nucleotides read TGTGCCAGCAGCGCAGAAGGGGGCTACGAGCAGTACTTC.

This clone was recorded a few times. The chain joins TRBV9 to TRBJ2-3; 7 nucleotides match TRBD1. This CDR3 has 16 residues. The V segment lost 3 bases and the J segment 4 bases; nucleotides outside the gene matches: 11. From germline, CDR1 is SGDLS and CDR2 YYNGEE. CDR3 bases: TGTGCCAGCAGCGGATCGACAGGGAGTTACGCAGATACGCAGTATTTT. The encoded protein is CASSGSTGSYADTQYF. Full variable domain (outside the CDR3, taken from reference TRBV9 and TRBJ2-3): DSGVTQTPKHLITATGQRVTLRCSPRSGDLSVYWYQQSLDQGLQFLIQYYNGEERAKGNILERFSAQQFPDLHSELNLSSLELGDSALYFCASSGSTGSYADTQYFGPGTRLTVL.

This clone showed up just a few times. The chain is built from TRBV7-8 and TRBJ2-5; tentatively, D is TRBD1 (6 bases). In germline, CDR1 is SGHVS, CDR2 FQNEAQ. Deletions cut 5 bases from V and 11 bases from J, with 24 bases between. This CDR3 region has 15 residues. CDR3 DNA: TGTGCCAGCAGCACACGGGACAAAGTCTTAGTGGAGCAGTACTTC. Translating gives CASSTRDKVLVEQYF.

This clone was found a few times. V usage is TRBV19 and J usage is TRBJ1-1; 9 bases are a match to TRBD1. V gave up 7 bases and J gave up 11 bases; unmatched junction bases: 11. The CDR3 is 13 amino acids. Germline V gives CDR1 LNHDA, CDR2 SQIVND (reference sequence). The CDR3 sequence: CASNKQGAADAFF. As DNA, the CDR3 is TGTGCCAGTAACAAACAGGGGGCGGCGGACGCTTTCTTT.

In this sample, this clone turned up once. The CDR3 bases are TGCGCCAGCAGTGCCACAGGGGGTACTGGCTACACCTTC. It is translated as CASSATGGTGYTF. The gene calls are TRBV10-1 and TRBJ1-2; 8 bases line up with TRBD1. The V and J ends lost 4 bases and 7 bases, in that order; junction bases with no gene match: 5. This CDR3 has 13 amino acids. Germline V lookup: CDR1 WNHNN, CDR2 SYGVQD (reference sequence).

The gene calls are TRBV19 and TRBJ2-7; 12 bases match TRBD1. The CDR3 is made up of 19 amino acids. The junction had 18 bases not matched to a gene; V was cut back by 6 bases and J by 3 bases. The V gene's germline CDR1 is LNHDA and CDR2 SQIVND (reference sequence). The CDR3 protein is CASSLGGTGGASGYYEQYF. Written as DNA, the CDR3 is TGTGCCAGTAGCCTCGGTGGGACAGGGGGCGCGTCGGGGTACTACGAGCAGTACTTC.

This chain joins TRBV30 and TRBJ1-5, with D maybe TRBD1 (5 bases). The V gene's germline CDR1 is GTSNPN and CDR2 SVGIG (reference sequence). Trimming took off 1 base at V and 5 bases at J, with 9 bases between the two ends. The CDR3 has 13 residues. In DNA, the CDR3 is TGTGCCTGGAGTGGGGGCAAATATCAGCCCCAGCATTTT. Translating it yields CAWSGGKYQPQHF.

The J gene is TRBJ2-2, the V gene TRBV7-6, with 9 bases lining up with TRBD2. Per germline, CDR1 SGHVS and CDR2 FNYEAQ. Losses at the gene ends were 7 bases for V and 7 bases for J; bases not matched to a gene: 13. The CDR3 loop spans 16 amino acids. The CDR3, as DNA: TGTGCCAGCACCAATCCGCGGGGGGGATTCGGCGGGGAGCTGTTTTTT. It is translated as CASTNPRGGFGGELFF.

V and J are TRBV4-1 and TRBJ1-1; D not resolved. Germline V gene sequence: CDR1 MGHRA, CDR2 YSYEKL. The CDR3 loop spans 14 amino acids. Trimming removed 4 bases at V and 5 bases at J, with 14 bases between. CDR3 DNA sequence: TGCGCCAGCAGCCCCCCGGGTAGCCGGACTGAAGCTTTCTTT. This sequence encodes CASSPPGSRTEAFF.

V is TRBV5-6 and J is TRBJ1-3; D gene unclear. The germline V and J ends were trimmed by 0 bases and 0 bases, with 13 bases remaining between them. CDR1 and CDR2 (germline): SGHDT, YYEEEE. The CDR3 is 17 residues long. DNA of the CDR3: TGTGCCAGCAGCTTGGGCAGTCGATTAAGCTCTGGAAACACCATATATTTT. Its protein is CASSLGSRLSSGNTIYF.

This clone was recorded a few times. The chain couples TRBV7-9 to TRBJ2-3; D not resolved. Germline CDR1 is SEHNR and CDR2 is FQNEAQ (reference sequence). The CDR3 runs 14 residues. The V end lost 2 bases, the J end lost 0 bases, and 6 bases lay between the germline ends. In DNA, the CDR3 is TGTGCCAGCAGCTTAACCGCGAGCACAGATACGCAGTATTTT. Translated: CASSLTASTDTQYF. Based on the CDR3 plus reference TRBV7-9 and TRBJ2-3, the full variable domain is DTGVSQNPRHKITKRGQNVTFRCDPISEHNRLYWYRQTLGQGPEFLTYFQNEAQLEKSRLLSDRFSAERPKGSFSTLEIQRTEQGDSAMYLCASSLTASTDTQYFGPGTRLTVL.

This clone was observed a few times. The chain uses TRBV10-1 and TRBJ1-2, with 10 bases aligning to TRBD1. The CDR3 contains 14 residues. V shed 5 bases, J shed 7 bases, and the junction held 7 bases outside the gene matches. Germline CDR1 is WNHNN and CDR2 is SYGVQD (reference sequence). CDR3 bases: TGCGCCAGCAGTCCGGGACAGGGGATGTTTGGCTACACCTTC. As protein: CASSPGQGMFGYTF.

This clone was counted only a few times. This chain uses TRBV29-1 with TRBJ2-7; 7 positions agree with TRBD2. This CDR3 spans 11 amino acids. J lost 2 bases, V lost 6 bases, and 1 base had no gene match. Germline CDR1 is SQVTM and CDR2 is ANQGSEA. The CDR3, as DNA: TGCAGCGTCGGGACTACCTACGAGCAGTACTTC. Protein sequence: CSVGTTYEQYF.

For the CDR3, the DNA is TGTGCCAGTAGAGCAGGGATCGAGCAGTACTTC. It encodes CASRAGIEQYF. This sequence joins TRBV19 and TRBJ2-7, with D perhaps TRBD1 (5 bases). The germline CDR1 and CDR2 sequences are LNHDA and SQIVND (reference sequence). This CDR3 region has 11 residues. The germline V and J ends were trimmed by 6 bases and 6 bases, with 9 bases remaining between them.

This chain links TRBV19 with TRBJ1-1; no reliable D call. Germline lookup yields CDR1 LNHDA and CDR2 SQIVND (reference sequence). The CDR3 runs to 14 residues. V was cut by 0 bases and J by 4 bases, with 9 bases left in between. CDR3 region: CASSIEDWGTEAFF. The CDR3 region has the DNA TGTGCCAGTAGTATAGAGGACTGGGGCACTGAAGCTTTCTTT.

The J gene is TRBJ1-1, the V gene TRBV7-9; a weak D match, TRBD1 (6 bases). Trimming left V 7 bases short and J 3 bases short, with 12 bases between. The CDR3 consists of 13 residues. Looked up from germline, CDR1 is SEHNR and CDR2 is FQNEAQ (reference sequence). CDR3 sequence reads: CASNTGSYTEAFF. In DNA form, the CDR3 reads TGTGCCAGCAACACAGGGTCCTACACTGAAGCTTTCTTT.

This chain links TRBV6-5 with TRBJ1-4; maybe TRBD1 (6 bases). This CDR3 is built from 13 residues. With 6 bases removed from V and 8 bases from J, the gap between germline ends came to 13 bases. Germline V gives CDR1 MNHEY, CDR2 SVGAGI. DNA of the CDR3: TGTGCCAGCAGACAGGGACGGTTCGAAAAACTGTTTTTT. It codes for CASRQGRFEKLFF.

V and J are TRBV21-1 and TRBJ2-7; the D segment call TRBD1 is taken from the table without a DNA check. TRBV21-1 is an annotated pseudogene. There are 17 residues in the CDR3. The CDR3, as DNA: TGTGCCAGCAGCAAAGGGACAGGGGGCCCCAGCTCCTACGAGCAGTACTTC. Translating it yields CASSKGTGGPSSYEQYF.

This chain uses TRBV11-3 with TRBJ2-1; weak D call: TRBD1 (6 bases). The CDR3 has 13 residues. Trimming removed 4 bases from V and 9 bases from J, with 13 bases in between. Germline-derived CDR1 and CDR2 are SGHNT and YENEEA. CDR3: CASSWSGDGEQFF. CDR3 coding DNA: TGTGCCAGCAGCTGGTCAGGGGACGGTGAGCAGTTCTTC.

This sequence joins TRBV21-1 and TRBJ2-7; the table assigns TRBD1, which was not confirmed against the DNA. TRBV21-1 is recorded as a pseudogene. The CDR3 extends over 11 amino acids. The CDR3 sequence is CASSKWGKQYF. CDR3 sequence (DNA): TGTGCCAGCAGCAAATGGGGCAAGCAGTACTTC.

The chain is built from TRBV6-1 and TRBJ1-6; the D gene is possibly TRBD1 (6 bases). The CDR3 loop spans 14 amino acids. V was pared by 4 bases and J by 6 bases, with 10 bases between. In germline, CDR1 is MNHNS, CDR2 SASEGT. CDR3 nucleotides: TGTGCCAGCAGTGTGGACAGACTTAATTCACCCCTCCACTTT. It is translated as CASSVDRLNSPLHF.

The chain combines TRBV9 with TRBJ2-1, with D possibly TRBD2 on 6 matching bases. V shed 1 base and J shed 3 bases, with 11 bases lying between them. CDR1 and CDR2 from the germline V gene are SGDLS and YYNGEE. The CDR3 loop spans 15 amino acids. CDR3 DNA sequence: TGTGCCAGCAGCGTAATGGGGGGAAACTACAATGAGCAGTTCTTC. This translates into CASSVMGGNYNEQFF.

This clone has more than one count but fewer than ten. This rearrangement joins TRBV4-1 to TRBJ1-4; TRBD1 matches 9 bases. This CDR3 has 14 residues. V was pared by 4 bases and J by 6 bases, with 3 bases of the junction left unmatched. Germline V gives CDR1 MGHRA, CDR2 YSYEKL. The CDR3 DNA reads TGCGCCAGCAGCCCCGGGACAGGGTATGAAAAACTGTTTTTT. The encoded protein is CASSPGTGYEKLFF.

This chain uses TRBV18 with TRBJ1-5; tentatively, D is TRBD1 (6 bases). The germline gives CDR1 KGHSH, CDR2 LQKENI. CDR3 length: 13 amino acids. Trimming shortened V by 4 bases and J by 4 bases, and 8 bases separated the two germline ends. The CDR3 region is CASSQGVNQPQHF. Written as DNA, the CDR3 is TGTGCCAGCTCACAGGGGGTTAATCAGCCCCAGCATTTT.

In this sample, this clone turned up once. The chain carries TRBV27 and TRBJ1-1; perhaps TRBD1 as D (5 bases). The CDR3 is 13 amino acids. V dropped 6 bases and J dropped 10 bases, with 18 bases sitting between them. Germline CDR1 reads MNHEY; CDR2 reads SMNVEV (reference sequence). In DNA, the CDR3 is TGTGCCAGCAGGAGGACAACGGGTCTTTTAGCTTTCTTT. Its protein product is CASRRTTGLLAFF.